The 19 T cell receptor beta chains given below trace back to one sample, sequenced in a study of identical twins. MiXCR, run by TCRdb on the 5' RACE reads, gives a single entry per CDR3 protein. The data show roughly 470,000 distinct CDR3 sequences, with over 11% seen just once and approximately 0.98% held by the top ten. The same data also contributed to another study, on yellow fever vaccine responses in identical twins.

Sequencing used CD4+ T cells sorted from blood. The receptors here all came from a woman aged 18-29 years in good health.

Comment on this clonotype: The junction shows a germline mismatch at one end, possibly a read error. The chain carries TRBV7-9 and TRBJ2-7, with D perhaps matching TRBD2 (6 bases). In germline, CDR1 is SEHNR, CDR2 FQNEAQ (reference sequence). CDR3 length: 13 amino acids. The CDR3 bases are TGCTCTTTAGACGGGGACTCCTACTACGAGCAGTACTTC. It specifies CSLDGDSYYEQYF.

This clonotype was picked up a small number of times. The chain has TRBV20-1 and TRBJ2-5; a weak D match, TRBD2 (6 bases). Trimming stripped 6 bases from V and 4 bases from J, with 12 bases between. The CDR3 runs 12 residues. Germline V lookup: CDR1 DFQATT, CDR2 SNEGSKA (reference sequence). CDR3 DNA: TGCAGTGCCCCGTTGGGGGGAGAGACCCAGTACTTC. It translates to CSAPLGGETQYF.

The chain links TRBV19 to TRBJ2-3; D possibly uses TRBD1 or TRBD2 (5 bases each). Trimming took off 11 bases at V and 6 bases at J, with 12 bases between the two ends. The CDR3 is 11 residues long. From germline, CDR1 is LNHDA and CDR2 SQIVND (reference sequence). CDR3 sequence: CAGGPGDTQYF. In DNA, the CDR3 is TGTGCCGGGGGTCCTGGGGATACGCAGTATTTT.

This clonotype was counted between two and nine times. CDR3 DNA: TGTGCCAGCAGCTTGGCCGTCACAGGGGGCTTTTGGAATCAGCCCCAGCATTTT. It is translated as CASSLAVTGGFWNQPQHF. This chain uses TRBV5-5 with TRBJ1-5; 9 bases align to TRBD1. The germline CDR1 and CDR2 sequences are SGHKS and YYEKEE (reference sequence). After removal of 0 bases from V and 4 bases from J, the junction contained 11 bases not matched to a gene. The CDR3 extends over 18 amino acids.

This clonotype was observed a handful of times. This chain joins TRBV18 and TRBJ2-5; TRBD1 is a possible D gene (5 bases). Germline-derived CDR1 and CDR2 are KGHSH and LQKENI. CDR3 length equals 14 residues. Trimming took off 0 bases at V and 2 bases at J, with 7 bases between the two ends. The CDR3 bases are TGTGCCAGCTCACCACCTGACAGACAAGAGACCCAGTACTTC. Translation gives CASSPPDRQETQYF. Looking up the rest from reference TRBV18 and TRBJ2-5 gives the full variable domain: NAGVMQNPRHLVRRRGQEARLRCSPMKGHSHVYWYRQLPEEGLKFMVYLQKENIIDESGMPKERFSAEFPKEGPSILRIQQVVRGDSAAYFCASSPPDRQETQYFGPGTRLLVL.

The CDR3 sequence is CSARATRLNEKLFF. CDR3 DNA sequence: TGCAGTGCTAGAGCGACACGACTTAATGAAAAACTGTTTTTT. The rearrangement uses TRBV20-1 and TRBJ1-4; D ambiguous. Deletions cut 1 base from V and 4 bases from J, with 10 bases between. The CDR3 contains 14 residues. Germline loops: CDR1 DFQATT, CDR2 SNEGSKA (reference sequence).

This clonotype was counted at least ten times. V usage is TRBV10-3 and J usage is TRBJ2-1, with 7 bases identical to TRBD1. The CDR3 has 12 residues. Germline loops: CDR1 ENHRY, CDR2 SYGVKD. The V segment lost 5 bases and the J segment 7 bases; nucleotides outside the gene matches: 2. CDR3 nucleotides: TGTGCCATCAGTATGACAGGGAATGAGCAGTTCTTC. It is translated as CAISMTGNEQFF.

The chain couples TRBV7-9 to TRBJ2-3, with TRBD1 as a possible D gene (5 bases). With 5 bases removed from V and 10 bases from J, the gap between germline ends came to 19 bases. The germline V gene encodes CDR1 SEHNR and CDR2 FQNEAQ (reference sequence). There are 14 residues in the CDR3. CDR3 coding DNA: TGTGCCAGCAGCCAGGGCGGCAGACGGTCTCCGCAGTATTTT. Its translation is CASSQGGRRSPQYF.

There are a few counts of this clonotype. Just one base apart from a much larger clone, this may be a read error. The CDR3 is CSVGRATDQPQHF. Here the CDR3 DNA reads TGCAGTGTAGGACGGGCAACCGATCAGCCCCAGCATTTT. The V gene is TRBV20-1, the J gene TRBJ1-5, with D hard to call. Germline loops: CDR1 DFQATT, CDR2 SNEGSKA (reference sequence). Deletions cut 7 bases from V and 5 bases from J, with 15 bases between. The CDR3 runs to 13 residues.

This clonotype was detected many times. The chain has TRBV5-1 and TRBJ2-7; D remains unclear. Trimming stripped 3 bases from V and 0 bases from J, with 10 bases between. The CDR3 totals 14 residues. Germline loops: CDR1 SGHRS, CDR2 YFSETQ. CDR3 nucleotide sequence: TGCGCCAGCAGCTCCGGGCAATACTCCTACGAGCAGTACTTC. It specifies CASSSGQYSYEQYF.

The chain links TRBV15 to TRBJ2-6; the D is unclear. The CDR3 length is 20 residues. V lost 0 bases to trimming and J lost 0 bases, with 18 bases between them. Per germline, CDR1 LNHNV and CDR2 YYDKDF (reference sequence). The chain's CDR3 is CATSRDWAESLNSGANVLTF. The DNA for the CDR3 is TGTGCCACCAGCAGAGATTGGGCAGAGAGTCTAAACTCTGGGGCCAACGTCCTGACTTTC.

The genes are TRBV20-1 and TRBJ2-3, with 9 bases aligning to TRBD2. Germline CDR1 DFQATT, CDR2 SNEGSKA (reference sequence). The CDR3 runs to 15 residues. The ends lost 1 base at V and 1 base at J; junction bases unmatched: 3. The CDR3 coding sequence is TGCAGTGCTAGAGTGGCTAGCGGGGGCACAGATACGCAGTATTTT. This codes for CSARVASGGTDTQYF.

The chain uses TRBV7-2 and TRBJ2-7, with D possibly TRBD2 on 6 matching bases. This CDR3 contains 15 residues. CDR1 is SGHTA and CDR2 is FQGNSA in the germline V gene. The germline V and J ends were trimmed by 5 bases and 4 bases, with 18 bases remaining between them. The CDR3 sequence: CASSHWGDGLYEQYF. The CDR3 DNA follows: TGTGCCAGCAGCCACTGGGGGGACGGACTTTACGAGCAGTACTTC.

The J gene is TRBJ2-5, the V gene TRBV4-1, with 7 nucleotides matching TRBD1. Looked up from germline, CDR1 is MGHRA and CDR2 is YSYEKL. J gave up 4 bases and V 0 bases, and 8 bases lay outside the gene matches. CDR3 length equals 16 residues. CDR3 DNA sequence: TGCGCCAGCAGCCAAGATATAACAGGGGTACGAGAGACCCAGTACTTC. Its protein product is CASSQDITGVRETQYF.

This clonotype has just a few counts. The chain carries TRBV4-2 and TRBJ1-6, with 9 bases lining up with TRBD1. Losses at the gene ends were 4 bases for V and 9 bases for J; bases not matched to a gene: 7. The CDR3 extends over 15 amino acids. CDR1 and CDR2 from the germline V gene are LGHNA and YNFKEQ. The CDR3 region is CASSPGRTGVSPLHF. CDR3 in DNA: TGTGCCAGCAGCCCGGGGCGGACAGGGGTTTCACCCCTCCACTTT.

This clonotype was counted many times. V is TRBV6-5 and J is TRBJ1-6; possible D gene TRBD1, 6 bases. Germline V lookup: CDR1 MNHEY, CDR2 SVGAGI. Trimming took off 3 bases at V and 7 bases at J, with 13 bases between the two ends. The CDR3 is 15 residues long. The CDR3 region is CASSYLRGINSPLHF. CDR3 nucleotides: TGTGCCAGCAGTTATCTGAGGGGGATCAATTCACCCCTCCACTTT.

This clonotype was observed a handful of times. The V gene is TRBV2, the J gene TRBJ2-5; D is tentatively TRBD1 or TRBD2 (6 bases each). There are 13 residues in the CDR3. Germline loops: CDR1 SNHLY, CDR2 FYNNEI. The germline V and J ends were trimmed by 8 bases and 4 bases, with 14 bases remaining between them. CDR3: CASCSGAGETQYF. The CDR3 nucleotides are TGTGCCAGCTGCTCGGGGGCAGGAGAGACCCAGTACTTC.

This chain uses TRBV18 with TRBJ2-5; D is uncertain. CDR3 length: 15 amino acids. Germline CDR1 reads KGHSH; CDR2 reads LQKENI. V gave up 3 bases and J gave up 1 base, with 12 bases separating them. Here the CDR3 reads CASSPVWRLQETQYF. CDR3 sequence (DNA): TGTGCCAGCTCACCGGTTTGGCGGCTCCAAGAGACCCAGTACTTC.

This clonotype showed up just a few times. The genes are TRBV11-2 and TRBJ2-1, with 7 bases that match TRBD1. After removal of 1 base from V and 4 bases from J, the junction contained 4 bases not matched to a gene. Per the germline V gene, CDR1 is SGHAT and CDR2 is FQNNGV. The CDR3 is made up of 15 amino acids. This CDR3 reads CASSLGDSAYNEQFF. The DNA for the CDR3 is TGTGCCAGCAGCTTAGGGGACAGCGCTTACAATGAGCAGTTCTTC.